Presented here are 12 T cell receptor beta chains from one specimen sequenced in a study of OX40 agonist ivuxolimab in advanced cancers. Method: immunoSEQ multiplex PCR; TCRdb's copy keeps in-frame clones and lacks some. The sample lists around 65,000 clones; about 90% were seen once. Sequences were derived from CD4+ or CD8+ T cells sorted from blood, sampled in a trial of the OX40 agonist ivuxolimab. The receptor set was obtained from an adult with an advanced solid tumor such as melanoma, head and neck, liver or kidney cancer.

The rearrangement joins TRBV30 to TRBJ1-4; 7 bases are shared with TRBD1. CDR1 and CDR2 (germline): GTSNPN, SVGIG (reference sequence). After removal of 2 bases from V and 4 bases from J, the junction contained 1 base not matched to a gene. The CDR3 loop spans 13 amino acids. CDR3 region: CAWSRDSNEKLFF. CDR3 nucleotide sequence: TGTGCCTGGAGTAGGGACAGTAATGAAAAACTGTTTTTT.

Here the CDR3 reads CGGRTNTGELFF. CDR3 coding DNA: TGTGGGGGGAGAACGAACACCGGGGAGCTGTTTTTT. This chain uses TRBV6-1 with TRBJ2-2; D possibly uses TRBD1 or TRBD2 (5 bases each). The CDR3 runs to 12 residues. Germline V gene sequence: CDR1 MNHNS, CDR2 SASEGT.

V is TRBV6-5 and J is TRBJ2-2; either TRBD1 or TRBD2 may fit D (5 bases each). The CDR3 extends over 15 amino acids. Germline V gene sequence: CDR1 MNHEY, CDR2 SVGAGI. V was shortened by 5 bases and J by 8 bases, with 18 bases between the two germline ends. The CDR3 is CASSRDAGRSGELFF. Here the CDR3 DNA reads TGTGCCAGCAGTCGGGACGCCGGCCGTTCAGGGGAGCTGTTTTTT.

This chain joins TRBV14 and TRBJ1-3; 9 bases map to TRBD1. CDR3 length: 16 residues. The V gene's germline CDR1 is SGHDN and CDR2 FVKESK. Germline trimming cut 6 bases from V and 1 base from J; bases unmatched to any gene: 7. CDR3 residues: CASRVPGQGSGNTIYF. Here the CDR3 DNA reads TGTGCCAGCAGAGTGCCGGGACAGGGTTCTGGAAACACCATATATTTT.

The chain has TRBV6-5 and TRBJ2-5, with D possibly being TRBD2 (5 bases). V lost 0 bases and J 4 bases, leaving 9 bases between the germline ends. The CDR3 loop spans 14 amino acids. CDR1 is MNHEY and CDR2 is SVGAGI in the germline V gene. This CDR3 is CASSYSRVRETQYF. The DNA of the CDR3 is TGTGCCAGCAGTTACTCGAGGGTGAGAGAGACCCAGTACTTC.

The chain is built from TRBV25-1 and TRBJ2-1; D not certain. Germline V gene data show CDR1 as MGHDK and CDR2 as SYGVNS. This CDR3 contains 15 residues. The V end lost 3 bases, the J end lost 5 bases, and 14 bases lay between the germline ends. The CDR3 DNA reads as TGTGCCAGCAGTGATGGCCTGAACGCAAACAATGAGCAGTTCTTC. This encodes CASSDGLNANNEQFF.

The rearrangement joins TRBV19 to TRBJ1-5; a weak D match, TRBD1 (6 bases). V was pared by 3 bases and J by 6 bases, with 12 bases between. This CDR3 is 14 amino acids long. Per the germline V gene, CDR1 is LNHDA and CDR2 is SQIVND (reference sequence). The CDR3: CASSIGQGFQPQHF. The DNA of the CDR3 is TGTGCCAGTAGTATCGGGCAGGGGTTTCAGCCCCAGCATTTT.

This chain uses TRBV4-3 with TRBJ1-4; 10 bases match TRBD1. V gave up 0 bases and J gave up 10 bases; unmatched junction bases: 8. Per the germline V gene, CDR1 is LGHNA and CDR2 is YSLEER. This CDR3 spans 16 amino acids. CDR3 residues: CASSQDRTGGFRKLFF. Written as DNA, the CDR3 is TGCGCCAGCAGCCAAGACCGGACAGGGGGTTTTCGAAAACTGTTTTTT.

The rearrangement joins TRBV10-3 to TRBJ2-4; D is unresolved. This CDR3 region has 12 residues. The germline CDR1 and CDR2 sequences are ENHRY and SYGVKD. V lost 0 bases and J lost 6, with 3 bases in between. This chain's CDR3 is CAISESRNIQYF. DNA for the CDR3: TGTGCCATCAGTGAGTCAAGAAACATTCAGTACTTC.

V gene TRBV9 combines with J gene TRBJ2-4; 7 bases fit TRBD2. V shed 4 bases, J shed 6 bases, and the junction held 7 bases outside the gene matches. The germline V gene encodes CDR1 SGDLS and CDR2 YYNGEE. There are 14 residues in the CDR3. CDR3 sequence: CASSLAEVGNIQYF. The CDR3 DNA follows: TGTGCCAGCAGCCTAGCGGAGGTGGGAAACATTCAGTACTTC.

CDR3 coding DNA: TGCGCCAGCAGCCAGCACAGCTCTGGAAACACCATATATTTT. This sequence encodes CASSQHSSGNTIYF. The chain links TRBV4-3 to TRBJ1-3; D not resolved. The CDR3 contains 14 residues. Germline values: CDR1 LGHNA, CDR2 YSLEER. The ends were cut back, 3 bases at V and 0 bases at J, with 6 bases in the middle.

This chain links TRBV7-2 with TRBJ2-7; no reliable D call. Germline-derived CDR1 and CDR2 are SGHTA and FQGNSA. The V end lost 3 bases, the J end lost 3 bases, and 6 bases lay between the germline ends. The length of the CDR3 is 12 residues. CDR3 region: CASSFDIYEQYF. The CDR3 region has the DNA TGTGCCAGCAGCTTTGACATCTACGAGCAGTACTTC.